This is a list of T cell receptor beta chains from one sample in a study of OX40 agonist ivuxolimab in advanced cancers. TCRdb's copy holds only in-frame clones and misses some; the assay was immunoSEQ multiplex PCR. The table records roughly 60,000 clones, around 90% of them present only once. Sequenced here: CD4+ or CD8+ T cells sorted from blood, sampled in a trial of the OX40 agonist ivuxolimab. These receptors originate from an adult with an advanced solid tumor such as melanoma, head and neck, liver or kidney cancer. Both conserved end residues are part of each CDR3. A D gene is named only where the DNA matches it firmly. A clone size is listed for some rows: how often the clone was seen (once, few, many), or a class if it is expanded.

j_call v_call clone_size d_call cdr3_nt cdr3_aa
TRBJ2-7 TRBV4-1 - - TGCGCCAGCAGCCAAGATACAGCGCCACGGCTTGAGGAGCAGTACTTC CASSQDTAPRLEEQYF
TRBJ2-7 TRBV2 few TRBD2 TGTGCCAGCAGGGTAGCGGGGGGAGAGCAGTACTTC CASRVAGGEQYF
TRBJ1-4 TRBV28 - - TGTGCCAGCAGTTTAGGCTACTATAATGAAAAACTGTTTTTT CASSLGYYNEKLFF
TRBJ2-1 TRBV28 - TRBD2 TGTGCCAGCAGTGGGGGGACTAGCCTCAATGAGCAGTTCTTC CASSGGTSLNEQFF
TRBJ2-2 TRBV10-3 - - TGTGCCATCAGTGAGAAGGGGGCCGGGGAGCTGTTTTTT CAISEKGAGELFF
TRBJ2-7 TRBV5-4 - TRBD1 TGTGCCAGCAGCTTTACAGGGGGCGGAGGGGGGAGCGAGCAGTACTTC CASSFTGGGGGSEQYF
TRBJ2-3 TRBV4-3 - - TGCGCCAGCAGCCAAGATCTCCGGGCGGAGGGGACAGATACGCAGTATTTT CASSQDLRAEGTDTQYF
TRBJ2-7 TRBV29-1 once TRBD2 TGCAGCGTCGGGGCGGGGGCCTACGAGCAGTACTTC CSVGAGAYEQYF
TRBJ1-1 TRBV19 - TRBD1 TGTGCCAGTAGTTACGGGACAGGGGTTGGAGAAGCTTTCTTT CASSYGTGVGEAFF
TRBJ2-7 TRBV6-5 - TRBD2 TGTGCCAGCAGTATAGCGGGAGGTCTCTCCTACGAGCAGTACTTC CASSIAGGLSYEQYF
TRBJ2-3 TRBV7-9 - - TGTGCCAGCAGCCCAGCAACAGGAAGCACAGATACGCAGTATTTT CASSPATGSTDTQYF
TRBJ1-2 TRBV6-5 - - TGTGCCAGCAGCAACGGACTCTATGGCTACACCTTC CASSNGLYGYTF
TRBJ2-7 TRBV6-5 - - TGTGCCAGCAGTTACTCTTATTCCTACGAGCAGTACTTC CASSYSYSYEQYF
TRBJ2-5 TRBV28 - TRBD2 TGTGCCAGCAGTGAGCGGGGCCAAGAGACCCAGTACTTC CASSERGQETQYF
TRBJ2-7 TRBV28 - - TGTGCCAGCAGGCCTACAGGGAGCATGGGGCAGTACTTC CASRPTGSMGQYF
TRBJ2-5 TRBV7-9 - - TGTGCCAGCAGCTTATACGGGACAGAGACCCAGTACTTC CASSLYGTETQYF
TRBJ1-1 TRBV4-1 - TRBD1 TGCGCCAGCAGCTCACGGACAGGGAACACTGAAGCTTTCTTT CASSSRTGNTEAFF
TRBJ2-1 TRBV29-1 - - TGCAGCGTTGAAGATCCCGTTCATGAGCAGTTCTTC CSVEDPVHEQFF
TRBJ2-7 TRBV10-2 - - TGCGCCAGCAGACCGGGAACCGGCTACGAGCAGTACTTC CASRPGTGYEQYF
TRBJ2-3 TRBV29-1 - TRBD2 TGCAGCGTTGATGGACTAGCGGATACTAGCACAGATACGCAGTATTTT CSVDGLADTSTDTQYF
TRBJ1-6 TRBV19 - - TGTGCCAGTAGGTCGGGGGGCAATAATTCACCCCTCCACTTT CASRSGGNNSPLHF
TRBJ1-1 TRBV28 once - TGTGCCAGCAGTCCCCAGTGGATGCGAGGAGCTGAAGGGACTGAAGCTTTCTTT CASSPQWMRGAEGTEAFF
TRBJ2-2 TRBV5-6 - - TGTGCCAGCAGCTTTGGGACATTGAACACCGGGGAGCTGTTTTTT CASSFGTLNTGELFF
TRBJ2-7 TRBV11-2 - - TGTGCCAGCAGCTTAGGTGCGGACTCCTACGAGCAGTACTTC CASSLGADSYEQYF